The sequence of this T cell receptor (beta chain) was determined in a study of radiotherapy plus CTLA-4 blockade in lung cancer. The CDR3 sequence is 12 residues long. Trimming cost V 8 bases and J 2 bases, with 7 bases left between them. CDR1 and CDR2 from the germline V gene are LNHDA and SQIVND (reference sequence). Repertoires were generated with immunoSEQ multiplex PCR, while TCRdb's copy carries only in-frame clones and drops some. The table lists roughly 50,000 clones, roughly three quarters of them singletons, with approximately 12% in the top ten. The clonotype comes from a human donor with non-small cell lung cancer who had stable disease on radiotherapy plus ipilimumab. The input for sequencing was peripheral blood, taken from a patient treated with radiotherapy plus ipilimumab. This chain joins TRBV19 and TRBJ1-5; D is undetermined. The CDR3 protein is CASSGGNQPQHF. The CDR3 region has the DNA TGTGCCAGTTCGGGAGGCAATCAGCCCCAGCATTTT.